What follows are 20 T cell receptor beta chains derived from one specimen sequenced in a study of shared clonotypes between healthy human individuals. Data came from immunoSEQ multiplex PCR; TCRdb stores just in-frame clones and leaves some out. The data show millions of clones, 85% to 95% seen once. The sample was naive CD4+ T cells sorted from blood. The subset was: CD45RA+ positively selected. These receptors came from a man between 18 and 29 years old in good health.

The chain combines TRBV5-5 with TRBJ2-7; 8 positions agree with TRBD2. The germline V gene encodes CDR1 SGHKS and CDR2 YYEKEE (reference sequence). CDR3 size: 14 residues. Trimming took 4 bases from V and 4 from J; bases not matched to a gene: 7. Here the CDR3 reads CASSLSGSGYEQYF. As DNA, the CDR3 is TGTGCCAGCAGCCTCAGCGGGAGCGGTTACGAGCAGTACTTC.

DNA of the CDR3: TGTGCCAGCAGTAGGGGGCAGGTCGGAAACATTCAGTACTTC. It is translated as CASSRGQVGNIQYF. This chain connects TRBV6-5 to TRBJ2-4; TRBD1 matches 7 bases. Trimming took 5 bases from V and 6 from J; bases not matched to a gene: 7. This CDR3 contains 14 residues. Germline V lookup: CDR1 MNHEY, CDR2 SVGAGI.

Details on this clone: At the DNA level, this CDR3 is encoded by other sequences in the same sample as well. The rearrangement links TRBV11-3 to TRBJ1-1, with D unclear. Germline loops: CDR1 SGHNT, CDR2 YENEEA. The V end was cut by 1 base, the J end by 0 bases, with 3 bases between. The CDR3 spans 13 residues. Written as DNA, the CDR3 is TGTGCCAGCAGCTTAGGCATGAACACTGAAGCTTTCTTT. It yields the protein CASSLGMNTEAFF.

The CDR3 nucleotides read TGTGCCAGCAGCTTGTTACAGGGATGGACCCAGTACTTC. Translation: CASSLLQGWTQYF. This sequence joins TRBV5-5 and TRBJ2-5; tentative D call: TRBD1 (6 bases). Germline V gene lookup returns CDR1 SGHKS and CDR2 YYEKEE (reference sequence). Trimming cost V 1 base and J 7 bases, with 11 bases left between them. The CDR3 is 13 amino acids.

This sequence joins TRBV4-1 and TRBJ2-1; the match to TRBD2 covers 9 bases. Germline loops: CDR1 MGHRA, CDR2 YSYEKL. Trimming took 1 base from V and 7 from J; bases not matched to a gene: 8. The CDR3 has 16 residues. CDR3 residues: CASSQGRGLAFNEQFF. The CDR3, as DNA: TGCGCCAGCAGCCAAGGGAGGGGACTAGCCTTTAATGAGCAGTTCTTC.

V gene TRBV30 combines with J gene TRBJ2-7; no reliable D call. V lost 0 bases and J lost 5, with 14 bases in between. The CDR3 covers 14 residues. Germline values: CDR1 GTSNPN, CDR2 SVGIG (reference sequence). CDR3 residues: CAWSVLDLAHEQYF. Here the CDR3 DNA reads TGTGCCTGGAGTGTACTGGACCTGGCCCACGAGCAGTACTTC.

The chain uses TRBV10-2 and TRBJ2-7; 9 bases match TRBD2. This CDR3 has 14 residues. Germline V gene data show CDR1 as WSHSY and CDR2 as SAAADI. V lost 6 bases and J lost 4; bases outside the gene matches: 7. The DNA for the CDR3 is TGCGCCAGCAGGATGGGGCGGGAGGGTTACGAGCAGTACTTC. Protein: CASRMGREGYEQYF.

J is TRBJ2-1 and V is TRBV29-1; a possible D gene is TRBD1 (7 bases). This CDR3 spans 14 amino acids. Germline V CDR1 and CDR2: SQVTM, ANQGSEA. The V end lost 6 bases, the J end lost 4 bases, and 16 bases lay between the germline ends. This chain's CDR3 is CSVTPGGKYNEQFF. Here the CDR3 DNA reads TGCAGCGTGACTCCAGGGGGGAAATACAATGAGCAGTTCTTC.

V gene TRBV7-2 combines with J gene TRBJ1-2; no definite D call. The CDR3 is 14 amino acids. V lost 5 bases to trimming and J lost 1 base, with 11 bases between them. Germline V gene lookup returns CDR1 SGHTA and CDR2 FQGNSA. CDR3 amino acids: CASSPGGVNYGYTF. The CDR3 bases are TGTGCCAGCAGCCCAGGAGGCGTTAACTATGGCTACACCTTC. Using reference TRBV7-2 and TRBJ1-2 for the parts outside the CDR3, the full variable domain is GAGVSQSPSNKVTEKGKDVELRCDPISGHTALYWYRQSLGQGLEFLIYFQGNSAPDKSGLPSDRFSAERTGGSVSTLTIQRTQQEDSAVYLCASSPGGVNYGYTFGSGTRLTVV.

The chain combines TRBV6-1 with TRBJ2-7; D possibly matches TRBD1 or TRBD2 (5 bases each). The CDR3 length is 16 residues. Germline V CDR1 and CDR2: MNHNS, SASEGT. Between the trimmed V and J ends, which lost 4 bases and 4 bases, there was a span of 20 bases. The CDR3 loop reads CASSATRGPTLYEQYF. CDR3 sequence (DNA): TGTGCCAGCAGTGCGACTCGGGGACCGACCCTATACGAGCAGTACTTC.

Note on this clone: Within the sample, other DNA sequences also encode this same CDR3. V gene TRBV5-1 combines with J gene TRBJ2-3; D may be TRBD2 (6 bases). This CDR3 spans 14 amino acids. Germline CDR1 and CDR2: SGHRS and YFSETQ. V was clipped by 4 bases and J by 2 bases, with 11 bases between them. The CDR3 here is CASSPGLHTDTQYF. CDR3 in DNA: TGCGCCAGCAGCCCGGGACTCCACACAGATACGCAGTATTTT.

V is TRBV10-2 and J is TRBJ2-6; D is tentatively TRBD1 or TRBD2 (6 bases each). V was pared by 6 bases and J by 1 base, with 13 bases between. The germline V gene has CDR1 WSHSY and CDR2 SAAADI. The CDR3 has 16 residues. This CDR3 is CASRRGEGSGANVLTF. The DNA of the CDR3 is TGCGCCAGCAGAAGGGGGGAAGGGTCTGGGGCCAACGTCCTGACTTTC.

Only one count was recorded for this clone. The rearrangement joins TRBV6-5 to TRBJ2-2; D not resolved. Germline V gene data show CDR1 as MNHEY and CDR2 as SVGAGI. The CDR3 is 14 amino acids. The germline V and J ends were trimmed by 4 bases and 2 bases, with 8 bases remaining between them. The CDR3 region is CASSLSRNTGELFF. The CDR3 bases are TGTGCCAGCAGTTTGTCCAGAAACACCGGGGAGCTGTTTTTT.

This clone was observed once. The V call is TRBV9, the J call TRBJ2-3, with 7 positions matching TRBD2. Germline CDR1 SGDLS, CDR2 YYNGEE. The CDR3 has 14 amino acids. The ends lost 0 bases at V and 6 bases at J; junction bases unmatched: 4. Here the CDR3 DNA reads TGTGCCAGCAGCGTAGGGACTAGTTCGGATACGCAGTATTTT. Translating it yields CASSVGTSSDTQYF.

With regard to this clone: Different DNA sequences within this sample yield the same CDR3. J is TRBJ1-2 and V is TRBV6-5; 8 nucleotides align to TRBD1. In germline, CDR1 is MNHEY, CDR2 SVGAGI. V dropped 5 bases and J dropped 4; count of bases not matched to a gene: 0. The CDR3 loop spans 12 amino acids. DNA of the CDR3: TGTGCCAGCAGTACAGGGGGCTATGGCTACACCTTC. This encodes CASSTGGYGYTF.

The chain recombines TRBV7-2 with TRBJ1-3; 7 nucleotides match TRBD1. The CDR3 loop spans 17 amino acids. Trimming removed 5 bases from V and 0 bases from J; junction bases left unmatched: 10. CDR1 and CDR2 (germline): SGHTA, FQGNSA. The DNA for the CDR3 is TGTGCCAGCAGCCCGCTCGGGACAGTCAGCTCTGGAAACACCATATATTTT. It specifies CASSPLGTVSSGNTIYF.

The CDR3 nucleotides read TGTGCCAGCAGTTCCTTAACTAGCGGGAGGAAAGCAGATACGCAGTATTTT. It yields the protein CASSSLTSGRKADTQYF. The chain couples TRBV27 to TRBJ2-3; 12 bases map to TRBD2. CDR3 length equals 17 residues. CDR1 MNHEY and CDR2 SMNVEV come from the germline V gene (reference sequence). The trim removed 4 bases at V and 4 bases at J, leaving 9 bases unmatched.

The J gene is TRBJ2-7, the V gene TRBV10-1; D assignment may be TRBD1 or TRBD2 (5 bases each). Germline lookup yields CDR1 WNHNN and CDR2 SYGVQD (reference sequence). Trimming pared 0 bases from V and 3 bases from J, leaving 9 bases between. This CDR3 is built from 14 residues. The CDR3 DNA reads TGCGCCAGCAGTGAGTCGGGGGTAGACTACGAGCAGTACTTC. It specifies CASSESGVDYEQYF.

J is TRBJ1-6 and V is TRBV7-3; tentative D call: TRBD1 (5 bases). The germline CDR1 and CDR2 sequences are SGHTA and FQGTGA. Trimming pared 6 bases from V and 9 bases from J, leaving 18 bases between. CDR3 size: 15 residues. The CDR3 reads CASRRDVQSGSPLHF. DNA of the CDR3: TGTGCCAGCAGACGGGACGTTCAAAGTGGTTCACCCCTCCACTTT.

The rearrangement joins TRBV7-9 to TRBJ1-2, with D possibly matching TRBD1 (5 bases). The CDR3 extends over 15 amino acids. Germline CDR1 and CDR2: SEHNR and FQNEAQ (reference sequence). The V end was cut by 5 bases, the J end by 2 bases, with 15 bases between. The CDR3, as DNA: TGTGCCAGCAGCGGTTACAGGTGGGGGAACTATGGCTACACCTTC. As protein: CASSGYRWGNYGYTF.